This T cell receptor beta chain comes out of a study of CD8+ T cells in alopecia areata. cDNA reverse transcribed from extracted RNA served as the sequencing template. Profiled with immunoSEQ multiplex PCR; TCRdb holds only in-frame clones, not every one. Of roughly 97,000 clones listed, roughly two fifths are singletons. The investigators collected lesional scalp punch biopsies and peripheral blood from alopecia areata patients. The CDR3 covers 15 residues. CDR1 and CDR2 from the germline V gene are SEHNR and FQNEAQ (reference sequence). V was cut by 1 base and J by 9 bases, with 13 bases left in between.

The J gene is TRBJ1-6, the V gene TRBV7-9; tentatively, D is TRBD1 (5 bases). Sequencing was done on a sample of CD4+ T cells sorted from blood. This TCR came from a human donor with alopecia areata. CDR3 sequence reads: CASSLGPAGGSPLHF. In nucleotides, the CDR3 is TGTGCCAGCAGCTTAGGGCCCGCCGGGGGTTCACCCCTCCACTTT.